The T cell receptor beta chain described here comes from a study of neurological immune-mediated disorders. Study-level results: When the repertoires were grouped phylogenetically, those of 18 of the 34 multiple sclerosis patients came together in a single cluster of related CDR3 sequences, which points to a possible repertoire-level signature.

Using its own MiXCR run on the 5' RACE reads, TCRdb lists one record per CDR3 protein. The table includes 35,000 to 45,000 distinct CDR3 sequences, 3% to 3.5% detected once. CDR3 length: 13 residues. V shed 2 bases and J shed 4 bases, with 8 bases lying between them. Looked up from germline, CDR1 is MRHNA and CDR2 is SNTAGT. Sample time point: longitudinal time-point 1 (baseline). This clonotype was observed many times. Its antigen is still unknown. Sample: PBMCs. This clonotype originated in a woman aged 55-69 years with multiple sclerosis. V is TRBV6-4 and J is TRBJ1-1, with D unclear. In nucleotides, the CDR3 is TGTGCCAGCAGTGACAGTTTAAGCACTGAAGCTTTCTTT. Its protein product is CASSDSLSTEAFF.